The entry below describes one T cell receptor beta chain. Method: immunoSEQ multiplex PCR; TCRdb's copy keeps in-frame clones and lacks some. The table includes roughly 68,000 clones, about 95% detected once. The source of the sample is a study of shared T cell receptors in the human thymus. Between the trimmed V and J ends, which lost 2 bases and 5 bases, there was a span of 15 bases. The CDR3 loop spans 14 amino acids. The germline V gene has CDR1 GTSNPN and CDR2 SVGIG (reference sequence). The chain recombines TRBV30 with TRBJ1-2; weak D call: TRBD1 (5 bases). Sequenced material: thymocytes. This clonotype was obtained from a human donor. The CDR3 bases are TGTGCCTGGAGTCAGGGTCGTGGGTGGTATGGCTACACCTTC. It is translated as CAWSQGRGWYGYTF.